The entry below describes one T cell receptor beta chain. What it binds is unknown. The sample comes from a study of monozygotic twins with inflammatory bowel disease. General study findings and limits: Support for a single strong signal or clonotype associated with IBD was absent. Those with IBD had lower TCRbeta diversity (inverse Simpson) than their healthy co-twins did.

TCRdb re-analyzed the 5' RACE reads; it lists each CDR3 protein once, without DNA. The sample features about 160,000 distinct CDR3 sequences, with approximately 2.4% in its top ten. The CDR3 is 16 amino acids. This TCR derives from a human donor with ulcerative colitis or Crohn's disease, or a healthy co-twin of an affected twin (not recorded which). The chain carries TRBV12-3 or TRBV12-4 and TRBJ1-2; TCRdb proposes TRBD1, but this gene call is untestable without DNA. Sequencing input: blood. This chain's CDR3 is CASSLRTGPIDYGYTF.